This record concerns one TCR beta chain sequence. As yet, its antigen is unknown. It was autoimmune disease history or systemic immunosuppression that excluded patients. These data come from a study of OX40 agonist ivuxolimab in advanced cancers. Study-level findings and limits: On average, a greater number of expanded clones characterised CD8+ T cells relative to CD4+. At 0.1 to 3.0 mg/kg, clonal expansion of CD4+ and CD8+ blood T cells had occurred by week 6.

Germline CDR1 SEHNR, CDR2 FQNEAQ (reference sequence). Trimming pared 1 base from V and 8 bases from J, leaving 13 bases between. There are 14 residues in the CDR3. Sequencing used immunoSEQ multiplex PCR; TCRdb keeps in-frame clones, though not all of them. The sample has roughly 38,000 clones; approximately 80% are singletons. V usage is TRBV7-9 and J usage is TRBJ2-3; perhaps TRBD2 as D (5 bases). The receptor was derived from an adult with an advanced solid tumor such as melanoma, head and neck, liver or kidney cancer. The material sequenced was CD4+ or CD8+ T cells sorted from blood, taken in a trial of the OX40 agonist ivuxolimab. In nucleotides, the CDR3 is TGTGCCAGCAGCTTAGGGCCGGACTCGGGTACGCAGTATTTT. Residues: CASSLGPDSGTQYF.